This T cell receptor (beta chain) is from a study of cytomegalovirus exposure and HLA in healthy donors. In germline, CDR1 is SEHNR, CDR2 FQNEAQ (reference sequence). V was pared by 3 bases and J by 9 bases, with 8 bases of the junction left unmatched. The CDR3 covers 16 residues. It was with 60 Vbeta and 13 Jbeta primers that the PCR ran. Profiled with immunoSEQ multiplex PCR; TCRdb holds only in-frame clones, not every one. With about 110,000 clones in the sample, the ten largest clones hold around 3.6%. Sample: PBMCs. The chain recombines TRBV7-9 with TRBJ1-6, with 10 bases fitting TRBD1. This TCR came from a man aged 18-30 years in good health and CMV-seronegative. This CDR3 is CASSFLTGTGVSPLHF. The CDR3 DNA reads TGTGCCAGCAGCTTCCTTACCGGGACAGGGGTTTCACCCCTCCACTTT. The entire variable domain, with the rest obtained from reference TRBV7-9 and TRBJ1-6, is as follows: DTGVSQNPRHKITKRGQNVTFRCDPISEHNRLYWYRQTLGQGPEFLTYFQNEAQLEKSRLLSDRFSAERPKGSFSTLEIQRTEQGDSAMYLCASSFLTGTGVSPLHFGNGTRLTVT.